This T cell receptor beta chain appears in the sequencing data of a study of T cells after yellow fever vaccination. The table lists this clonotype with many counts. This CDR3 comprises 11 residues. Germline assignment: CDR1 DFQATT and CDR2 SNEGSKA (reference sequence). Between the trimmed V and J ends, which lost 3 bases and 8 bases, there was a span of 8 bases. TCRdb processed the 5' RACE reads anew with MiXCR; each CDR3 protein has one entry. The data contain around 350,000 distinct CDR3 sequences, under 7.5% of them seen just once; the ten biggest clones take up about 15%. V is TRBV20-1 and J is TRBJ2-1; D not certain. Sample: PBMCs, taken 5 days after the yellow fever booster vaccination. This TCR derives from a man between 25 and 39 years old who received the YFV17D yellow fever vaccine. CDR3 residues: CSARGPDEQFF. The CDR3 coding sequence is TGCAGTGCTAGGGGTCCGGATGAGCAGTTCTTC.